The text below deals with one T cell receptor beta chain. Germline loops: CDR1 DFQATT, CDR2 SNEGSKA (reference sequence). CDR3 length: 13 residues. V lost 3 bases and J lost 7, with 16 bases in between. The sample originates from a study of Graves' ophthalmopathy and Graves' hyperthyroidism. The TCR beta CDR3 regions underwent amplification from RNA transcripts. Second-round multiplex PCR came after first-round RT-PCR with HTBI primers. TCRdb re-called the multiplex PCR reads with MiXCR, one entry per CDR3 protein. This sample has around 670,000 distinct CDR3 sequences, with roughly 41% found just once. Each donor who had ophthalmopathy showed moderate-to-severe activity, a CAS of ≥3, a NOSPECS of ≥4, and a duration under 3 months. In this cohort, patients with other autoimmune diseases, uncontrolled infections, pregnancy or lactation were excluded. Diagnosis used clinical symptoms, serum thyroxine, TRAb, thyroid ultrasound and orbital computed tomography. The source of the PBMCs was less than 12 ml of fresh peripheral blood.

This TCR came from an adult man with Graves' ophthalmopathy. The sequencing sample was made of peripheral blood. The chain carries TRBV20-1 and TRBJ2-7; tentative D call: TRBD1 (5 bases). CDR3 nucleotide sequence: TGCAGTGCTAGGGGGTTAGGGGTCTGGGAGCAGTACTTC. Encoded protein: CSARGLGVWEQYF.